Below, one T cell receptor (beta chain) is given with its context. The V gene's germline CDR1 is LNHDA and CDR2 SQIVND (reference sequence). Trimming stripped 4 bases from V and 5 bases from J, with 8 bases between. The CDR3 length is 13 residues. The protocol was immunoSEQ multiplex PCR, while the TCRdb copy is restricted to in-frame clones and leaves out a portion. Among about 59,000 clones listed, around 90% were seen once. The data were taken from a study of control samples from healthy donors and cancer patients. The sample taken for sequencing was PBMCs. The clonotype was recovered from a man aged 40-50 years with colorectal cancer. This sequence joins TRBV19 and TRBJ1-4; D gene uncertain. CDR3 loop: CASSSRPNEKLFF. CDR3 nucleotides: TGTGCCAGTAGTAGTCGACCGAATGAAAAACTGTTTTTT.